The clone carrying this T cell receptor (beta chain) was detected a few times. Its target is unknown. The CDR3 end lies 3 residues beyond the end of the read and is filled in from the germline J gene. Most patients and controls had Caucasian heritage. The sample belongs to a study of T cell clonality in common variable immunodeficiency. Germline V CDR1 and CDR2: SGHTA, FQGNSA. Between the trimmed V and J ends, which lost 1 base and 5 bases, there was a span of 12 bases. The CDR3 extends over 14 amino acids. Assay used: immunoSEQ multiplex PCR; TCRdb lists only in-frame clones, some missing. The sample includes about 42,000 clones, none of them occurring once. Whole-study results and caveats: Reportedly, TCR beta sequences from common variable immunodeficiency showed fewer deletions and N-nucleotide insertions. Patient heterogeneity in the CVID cohort limited correlations between repertoire features and clinical complications.

The chain is built from TRBV7-2 and TRBJ2-7; weak D call: TRBD1 (5 bases). The TCR was taken from a human donor with common variable immunodeficiency. The sequencing sample was made of peripheral blood mononuclear cells. This CDR3 is CASSLVQVNHEQYF. Incomplete CDR3 DNA: TGTGCCAGCAGCTTAGTACAGGTCAACCACGAG.